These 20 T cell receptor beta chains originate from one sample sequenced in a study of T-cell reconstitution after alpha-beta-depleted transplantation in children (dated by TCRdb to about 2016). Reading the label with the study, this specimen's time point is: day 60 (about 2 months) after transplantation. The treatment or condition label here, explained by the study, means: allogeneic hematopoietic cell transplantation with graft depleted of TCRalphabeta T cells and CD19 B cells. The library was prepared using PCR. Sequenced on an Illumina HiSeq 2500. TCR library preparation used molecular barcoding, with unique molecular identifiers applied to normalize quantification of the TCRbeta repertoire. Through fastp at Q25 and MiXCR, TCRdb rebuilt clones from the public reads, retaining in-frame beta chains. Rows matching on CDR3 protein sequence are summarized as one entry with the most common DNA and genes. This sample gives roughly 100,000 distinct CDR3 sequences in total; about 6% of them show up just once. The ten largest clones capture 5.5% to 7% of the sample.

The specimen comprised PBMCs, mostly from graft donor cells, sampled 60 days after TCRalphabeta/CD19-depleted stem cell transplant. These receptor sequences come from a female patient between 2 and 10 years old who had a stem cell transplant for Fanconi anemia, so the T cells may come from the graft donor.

CDR3 DNA: TGCAGTGCTAGCCTACAGGCGAACTCCTATAATTCACCCCTCCACTTT. This codes for CSASLQANSYNSPLHF. This sequence joins TRBV20-1 and TRBJ1-6; TRBD1 is a possible D gene (5 bases). This CDR3 has 16 residues. Trimming removed 3 bases at V and 0 bases at J, with 12 bases between. Germline CDR1 DFQATT, CDR2 SNEGSKA (reference sequence).

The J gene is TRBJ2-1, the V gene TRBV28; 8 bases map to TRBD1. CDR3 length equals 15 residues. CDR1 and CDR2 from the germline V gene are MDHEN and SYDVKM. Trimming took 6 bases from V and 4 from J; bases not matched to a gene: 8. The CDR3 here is CASRGGTGGYNEQFF. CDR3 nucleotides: TGTGCCAGCAGGGGGGGAACAGGGGGTTACAATGAGCAGTTCTTC.

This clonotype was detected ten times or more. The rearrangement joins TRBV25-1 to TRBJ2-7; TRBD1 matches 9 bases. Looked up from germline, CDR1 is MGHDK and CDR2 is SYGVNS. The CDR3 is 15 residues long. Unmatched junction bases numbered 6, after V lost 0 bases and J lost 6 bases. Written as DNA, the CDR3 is TGTGCCAGCAGTGAATATGTGGGACAGGGATCCGAGCAGTACTTC. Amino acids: CASSEYVGQGSEQYF.

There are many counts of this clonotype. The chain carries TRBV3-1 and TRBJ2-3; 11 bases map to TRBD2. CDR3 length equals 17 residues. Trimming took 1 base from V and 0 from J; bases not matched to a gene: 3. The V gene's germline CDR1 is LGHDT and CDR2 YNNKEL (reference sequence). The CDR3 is CASSQVGTSGSTDTQYF. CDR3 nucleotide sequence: TGTGCCAGCAGCCAAGTCGGGACTAGCGGTAGCACAGATACGCAGTATTTT.

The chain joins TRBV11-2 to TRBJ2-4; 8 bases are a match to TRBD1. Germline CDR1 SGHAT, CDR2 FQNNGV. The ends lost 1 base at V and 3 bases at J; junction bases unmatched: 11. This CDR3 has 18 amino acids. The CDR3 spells CASSLGPIRGRSKNIQYF. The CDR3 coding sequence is TGTGCCAGCAGCTTAGGCCCTATCAGGGGGCGCAGCAAAAACATTCAGTACTTC.

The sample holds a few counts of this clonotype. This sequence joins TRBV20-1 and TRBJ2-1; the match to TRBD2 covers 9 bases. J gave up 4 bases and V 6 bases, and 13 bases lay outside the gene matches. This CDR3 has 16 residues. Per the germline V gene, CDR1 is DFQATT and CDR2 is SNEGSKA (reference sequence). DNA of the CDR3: TGCAGTGCCGCGCATAGCGGGGGCCACCCTTACAATGAGCAGTTCTTC. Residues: CSAAHSGGHPYNEQFF.

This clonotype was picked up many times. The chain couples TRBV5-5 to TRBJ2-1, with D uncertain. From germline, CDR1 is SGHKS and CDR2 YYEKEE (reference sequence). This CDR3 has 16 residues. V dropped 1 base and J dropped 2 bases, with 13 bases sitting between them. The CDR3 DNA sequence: TGTGCCAGCAGCTTGTATCCGGACGCGGCCTACAATGAGCAGTTCTTC. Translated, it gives CASSLYPDAAYNEQFF.

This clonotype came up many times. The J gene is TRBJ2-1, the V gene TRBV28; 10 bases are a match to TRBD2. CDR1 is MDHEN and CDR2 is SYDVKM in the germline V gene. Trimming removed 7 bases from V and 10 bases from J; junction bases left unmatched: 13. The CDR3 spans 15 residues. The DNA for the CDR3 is TGTGCCAGCAATACCCGACCGGGACTAGCGTTCGAGCAGTTCTTC. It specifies CASNTRPGLAFEQFF.

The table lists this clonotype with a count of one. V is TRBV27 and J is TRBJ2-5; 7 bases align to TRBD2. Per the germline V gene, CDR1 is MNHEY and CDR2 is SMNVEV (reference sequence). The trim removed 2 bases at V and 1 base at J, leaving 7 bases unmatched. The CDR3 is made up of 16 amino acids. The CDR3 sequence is CASSLGPGTTQETQYF. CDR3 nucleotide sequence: TGTGCCAGCAGTTTAGGGCCCGGGACTACCCAAGAGACCCAGTACTTC.

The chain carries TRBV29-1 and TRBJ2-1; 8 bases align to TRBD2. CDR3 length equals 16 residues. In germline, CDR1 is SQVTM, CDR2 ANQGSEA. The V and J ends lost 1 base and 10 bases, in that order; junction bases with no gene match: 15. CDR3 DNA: TGCAGCGTTGAAGTTCCGGGGGGGGGTCTTATAGGGGAGCAGTTCTTC. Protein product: CSVEVPGGGLIGEQFF.

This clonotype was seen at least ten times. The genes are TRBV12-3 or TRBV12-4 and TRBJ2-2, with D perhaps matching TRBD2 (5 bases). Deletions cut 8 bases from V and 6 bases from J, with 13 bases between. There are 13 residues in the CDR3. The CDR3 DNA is TGTGCCAGCCGGGAAAGCCCTGCCGGGGAGCTGTTTTTT. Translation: CASRESPAGELFF.

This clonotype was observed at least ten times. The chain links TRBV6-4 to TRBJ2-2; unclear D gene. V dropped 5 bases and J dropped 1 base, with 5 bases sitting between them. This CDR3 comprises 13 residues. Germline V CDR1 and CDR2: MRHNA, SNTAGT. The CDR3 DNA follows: TGTGCCAGCAGTCGTCAGAACACCGGGGAGCTGTTTTTT. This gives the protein CASSRQNTGELFF.

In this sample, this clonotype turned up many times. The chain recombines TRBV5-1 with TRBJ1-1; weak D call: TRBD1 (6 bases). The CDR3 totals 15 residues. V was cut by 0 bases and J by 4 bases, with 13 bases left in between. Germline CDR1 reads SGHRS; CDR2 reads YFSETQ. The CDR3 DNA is TGCGCCAGCAGCTTGGAAGGGGGAATGGGCACTGAAGCTTTCTTT. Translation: CASSLEGGMGTEAFF. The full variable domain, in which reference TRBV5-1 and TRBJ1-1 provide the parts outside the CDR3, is KAGVTQTPRYLIKTRGQQVTLSCSPISGHRSVSWYQQTPGQGLQFLFEYFSETQRNKGNFPGRFSGRQFSNSRSEMNVSTLELGDSALYLCASSLEGGMGTEAFFGQGTRLTVV.

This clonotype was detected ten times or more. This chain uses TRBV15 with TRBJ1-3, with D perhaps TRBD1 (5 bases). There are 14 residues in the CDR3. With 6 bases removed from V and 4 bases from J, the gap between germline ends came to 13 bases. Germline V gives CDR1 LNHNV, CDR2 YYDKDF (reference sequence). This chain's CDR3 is CATRSGTVGNTIYF. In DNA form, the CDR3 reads TGTGCCACCAGAAGCGGGACCGTAGGAAACACCATATATTTT.

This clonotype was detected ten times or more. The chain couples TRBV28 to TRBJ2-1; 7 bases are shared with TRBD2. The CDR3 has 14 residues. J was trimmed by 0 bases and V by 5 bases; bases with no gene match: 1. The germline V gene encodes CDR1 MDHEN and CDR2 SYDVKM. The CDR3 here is CASSGGGSYNEQFF. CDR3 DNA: TGTGCCAGCAGTGGCGGGGGCTCCTACAATGAGCAGTTCTTC.

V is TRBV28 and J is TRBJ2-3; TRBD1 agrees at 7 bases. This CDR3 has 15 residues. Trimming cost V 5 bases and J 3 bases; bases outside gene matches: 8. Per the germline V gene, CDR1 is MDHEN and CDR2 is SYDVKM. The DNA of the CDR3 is TGTGCCAGCAGTCCTAGGGGGCAGGGAACAGATACGCAGTATTTT. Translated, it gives CASSPRGQGTDTQYF.

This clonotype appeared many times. CDR3 loop: CSAGGTGGIAIYTEAFF. CDR3 in DNA: TGCAGTGCTGGGGGGACAGGGGGCATTGCGATCTACACTGAAGCTTTCTTT. This sequence joins TRBV20-1 and TRBJ1-1; 12 nucleotides agree with TRBD1. CDR1 is DFQATT, CDR2 SNEGSKA, per germline (reference sequence). The CDR3 has 17 residues. V gave up 5 bases and J gave up 3 bases; unmatched junction bases: 13.

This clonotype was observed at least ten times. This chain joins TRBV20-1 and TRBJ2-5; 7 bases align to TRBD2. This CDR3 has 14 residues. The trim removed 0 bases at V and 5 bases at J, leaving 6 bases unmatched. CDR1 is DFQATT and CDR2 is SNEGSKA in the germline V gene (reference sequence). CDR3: CSARDRRGRETQYF. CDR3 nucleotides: TGCAGTGCTAGAGATAGGCGGGGGAGGGAGACCCAGTACTTC.

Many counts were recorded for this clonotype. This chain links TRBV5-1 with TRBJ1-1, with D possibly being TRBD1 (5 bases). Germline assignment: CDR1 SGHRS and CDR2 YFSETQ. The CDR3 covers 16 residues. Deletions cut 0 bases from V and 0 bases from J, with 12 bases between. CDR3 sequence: CASSLVGGRMNTEAFF. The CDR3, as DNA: TGCGCCAGCAGCTTGGTTGGGGGGAGGATGAACACTGAAGCTTTCTTT.

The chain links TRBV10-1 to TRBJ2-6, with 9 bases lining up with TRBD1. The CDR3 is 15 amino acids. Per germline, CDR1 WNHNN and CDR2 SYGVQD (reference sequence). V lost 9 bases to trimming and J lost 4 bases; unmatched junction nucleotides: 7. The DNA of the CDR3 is TGCGCCAGGACAGGGGGGGCATCGGGGGCCAACGTCCTGACTTTC. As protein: CARTGGASGANVLTF.